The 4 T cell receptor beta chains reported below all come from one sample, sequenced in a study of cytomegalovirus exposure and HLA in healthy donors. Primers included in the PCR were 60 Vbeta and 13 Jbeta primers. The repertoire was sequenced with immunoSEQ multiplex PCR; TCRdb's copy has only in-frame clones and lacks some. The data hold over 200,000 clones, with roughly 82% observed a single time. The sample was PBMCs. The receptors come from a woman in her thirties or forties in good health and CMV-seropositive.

The CDR3 DNA reads TGTGCCAGCAGCGTAGACAGTCTTAATTCACCCCTCCACTTT. It translates to CASSVDSLNSPLHF. This sequence joins TRBV9 and TRBJ1-6; D remains ambiguous. Trimming removed 0 bases at V and 6 bases at J, with 7 bases between. CDR3 length: 14 residues. CDR1 is SGDLS, CDR2 YYNGEE, per germline.

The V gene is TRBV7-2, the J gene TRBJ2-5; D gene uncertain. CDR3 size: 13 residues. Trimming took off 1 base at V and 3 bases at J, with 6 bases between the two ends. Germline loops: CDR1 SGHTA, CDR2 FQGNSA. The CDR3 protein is CASSLGTEETQYF. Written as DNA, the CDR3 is TGTGCCAGCAGCTTAGGTACGGAAGAGACCCAGTACTTC.

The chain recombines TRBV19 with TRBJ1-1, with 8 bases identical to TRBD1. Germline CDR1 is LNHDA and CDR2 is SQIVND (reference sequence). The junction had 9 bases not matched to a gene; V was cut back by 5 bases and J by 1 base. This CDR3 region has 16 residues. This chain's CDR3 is CASSSISGGTNTEAFF. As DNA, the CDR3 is TGTGCCAGTAGTTCCATCTCAGGGGGCACGAACACTGAAGCTTTCTTT.

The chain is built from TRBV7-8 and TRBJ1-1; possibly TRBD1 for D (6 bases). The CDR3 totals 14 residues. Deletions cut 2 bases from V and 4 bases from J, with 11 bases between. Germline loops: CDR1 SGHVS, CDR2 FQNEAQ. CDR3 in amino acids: CASSLSRGSTEAFF. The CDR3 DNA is TGTGCCAGCAGCTTATCCAGGGGATCCACTGAAGCTTTCTTT.